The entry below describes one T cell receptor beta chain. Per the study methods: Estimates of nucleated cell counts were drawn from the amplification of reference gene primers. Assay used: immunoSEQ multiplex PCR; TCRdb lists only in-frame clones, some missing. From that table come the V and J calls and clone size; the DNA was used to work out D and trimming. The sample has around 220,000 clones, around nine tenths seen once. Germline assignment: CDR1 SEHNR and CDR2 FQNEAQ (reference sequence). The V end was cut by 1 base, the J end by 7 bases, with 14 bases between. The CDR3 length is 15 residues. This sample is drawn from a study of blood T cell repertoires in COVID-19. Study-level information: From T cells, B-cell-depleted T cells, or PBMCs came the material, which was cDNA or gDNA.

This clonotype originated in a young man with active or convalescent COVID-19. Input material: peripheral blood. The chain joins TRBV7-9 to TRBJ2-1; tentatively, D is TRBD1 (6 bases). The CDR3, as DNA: TGTGCCAGCAGCTTAGACCCGAGGACAGTGAATGAGCAGTTCTTC. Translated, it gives CASSLDPRTVNEQFF.